This TCR beta chain was observed in a study of beta chain features in type 1 diabetes. Study-level findings and limits: For Type 1 diabetes patients, all four CD4+ subsets carried TCRB CDR3s that were moderately but significantly shorter. Patients' naive, central memory and Treg TCRB repertoires seemed closer to one another than those of healthy donors.

Only one heparinised blood draw was taken per donor, and its volume averaged roughly 0.12 L. Using CD45RO/CCR7/CD25/CD127/CD95/CD27, CD4+ naive, central memory, regulatory and stem cell-like memory cells were sorted. What was sequenced were expressed TCRB transcripts, since all of the isolated RNA had been reverse transcribed. The assay was immunoSEQ multiplex PCR, and TCRdb's table has in-frame clones only and misses some. Counted here are around 500,000 clones, around 28% occurring once; the ten biggest clones make up 0.06% to 0.07%. To note about this clone: Its antigen is unidentified. Additional DNA sequences in this sample encode the identical CDR3.

V was clipped by 0 bases and J by 1 base, with 7 bases between them. The germline gives CDR1 SGDLS, CDR2 YYNGEE. There are 14 residues in the CDR3. This clonotype was sampled from a man between 18 and 29 years old in good health. What was sequenced was naive CD4+ T cells from blood. The chain recombines TRBV9 with TRBJ1-1; D perhaps matches TRBD1 (5 bases). The CDR3 loop reads CASSVVGANTEAFF. The CDR3 DNA reads as TGTGCCAGCAGCGTAGTAGGGGCGAACACTGAAGCTTTCTTT.